A selection of T cell receptor beta chains follows, all from one sample in a study of T-cell memory formation after mild COVID-19. TCRdb redid the calling of the 5' RACE reads with MiXCR, one entry per CDR3 protein. Here the sample spans about 400,000 distinct CDR3 sequences, 16% being singletons. Sequenced: PBMCs or a T cell subset sorted from them (not recorded which). These receptors all come from a man aged 18 to 30 who had mild COVID-19 (a few samples of this study predate the infection). Cell type and time point are not known. Both conserved end residues are part of each CDR3. Fields, in order: V gene, D gene, clone size, J gene, CDR3 DNA, CDR3 protein. A D gene is named only where the DNA matches it firmly. Where a row states a size, it is once, few, many or the class of an expanded clone; other rows omit it.

V: TRBV7-8
D: TRBD1
size: few
J: TRBJ1-5
DNA: TGTGCCAGCAGCTTAGCGCATACAGGGGAGGGCAATCAGCCCCAGCATTTT
CDR3: CASSLAHTGEGNQPQHF

V: TRBV2
D: .
size: few
J: TRBJ2-1
DNA: TGTGCCAGCAAAACCTACAATGAGCAGTTCTTC
CDR3: CASKTYNEQFF

V: TRBV12-3/TRBV12-4
D: TRBD1
size: many
J: TRBJ2-7
DNA: TGTGCCAGCAGCCGGGCCGGGACAGGTGCTTCCGAGCAGTACTTC
CDR3: CASSRAGTGASEQYF

V: TRBV5-1
D: .
size: few
J: TRBJ1-5
DNA: TGCGCCAGCAGCGAAGGTCCCGCGAGTCAGCCCCAGCATTTT
CDR3: CASSEGPASQPQHF

V: TRBV10-1
D: .
size: few
J: TRBJ1-5
DNA: TGCGCCAGCAGTGAGTTCTGGTGGCTTCAGGGGTCTCAGCCCCAGCATTTT
CDR3: CASSEFWWLQGSQPQHF

V: TRBV7-9
D: .
size: .
J: TRBJ1-2
DNA: TGTGCCAGCAGCTTAGGAGACAGCCTCTATGGCTACACCTTC
CDR3: CASSLGDSLYGYTF

V: TRBV5-6
D: TRBD1
size: few
J: TRBJ1-2
DNA: TGTGCCAGCAGCGCGACAGGGGGCTATGGCTACACCTTC
CDR3: CASSATGGYGYTF

V: TRBV4-1
D: TRBD2
size: few
J: TRBJ2-5
DNA: TGCGCCAGCAGCCAAGGTCTGTTAAGCGGGGGTGCTCAAAAGACCCAGTACTTC
CDR3: CASSQGLLSGGAQKTQYF

V: TRBV2
D: .
size: .
J: TRBJ2-2
DNA: TGTGCCAGCAGTGACGAACCCGACAACACCGGGGAGCTGTTTTTT
CDR3: CASSDEPDNTGELFF

V: TRBV6-2/TRBV6-3
D: .
size: .
J: TRBJ2-7
DNA: TGTGCCAGCAGTCCCCGGGTCGGGGAGCAGTACTTC
CDR3: CASSPRVGEQYF

V: TRBV12-3/TRBV12-4
D: .
size: .
J: TRBJ2-3
DNA: TGTGCCAGCACCCCGGCGGGCGGGAGCACAGATACGCAGTATTTT
CDR3: CASTPAGGSTDTQYF

V: TRBV4-2
D: TRBD2
size: many
J: TRBJ2-1
DNA: TGTGCCAGCCGCGGGGGGGCCGAACACAATGAGCAGTTCTTC
CDR3: CASRGGAEHNEQFF